A selection of T cell receptor beta chains follows, all from one sample in a study of blood T cell repertoires in COVID-19. Using immunoSEQ multiplex PCR, the repertoire was profiled, and TCRdb retains in-frame clones only, with some absent. This table has some 300,000 clones, about 90% appearing once. The sequencing sample was made of peripheral blood. Source of these receptors: a woman aged 45-59 years with COVID-19, enrolled during active disease. Each CDR3 is given with its conserved first and last residue. Fields, in order: J gene, D gene, clone size, V gene, CDR3 DNA, CDR3 protein. A D gene is named only where the DNA matches it firmly. Only part of the rows carry a size: once, few, many, or a class if the clone is expanded.

TRBJ2-1 | TRBD1 | few | TRBV4-3 | TGCGCCAGCAGCCAATATCCGATGGCCGGTACAGGGGCCCTGGATGAGCAGTTCTTC | CASSQYPMAGTGALDEQFF
TRBJ1-2 | TRBD1 | . | TRBV11-3 | TGTGCCAGCAGCCCTCGGACAGGGACTTATGGCTACACCTTC | CASSPRTGTYGYTF
TRBJ2-5 | . | . | TRBV5-1 | TGCGCCAGCAGCAATGAAGGCGGGGCGGAGACCCAGTACTTC | CASSNEGGAETQYF
TRBJ2-7 | . | . | TRBV9 | TGTGCCAGCAGCCCCCGTGCTGCGTCGGGCTACGAGCAGTACTTC | CASSPRAASGYEQYF
TRBJ1-1 | . | . | TRBV28 | TGTGCCGGGAGGCGGAGGGCAAGCGCTGAAGCTTTCTTT | CAGRRRASAEAFF
TRBJ2-1 | TRBD1 | once | TRBV9 | TGTGCCAGCAGCTTGAGAGGGATCGGACAGGGGGCTAATGAGCAGTTCTTC | CASSLRGIGQGANEQFF
TRBJ2-2 | TRBD2 | . | TRBV11-3 | TGTGCCAGCACACTAGCGGGATTTACCGGGGAGCTGTTTTTT | CASTLAGFTGELFF
TRBJ2-7 | TRBD1 | . | TRBV6-2/TRBV6-3 | TGTGCCAGCAGTTACCAGGGGGTCTACGAGCAGTACTTC | CASSYQGVYEQYF
TRBJ1-1 | . | . | TRBV7-8 | TGTGCCAGCAGCTCAGGTCAGCCGAACACTGAAGCTTTCTTT | CASSSGQPNTEAFF
TRBJ2-1 | TRBD2 | . | TRBV5-1 | TGCGCCAGCAGCTTGAAGGTAGCGGGAGCCCATGAGCAGTTCTTC | CASSLKVAGAHEQFF
TRBJ1-3 | . | . | TRBV14 | TGTGCCAGCAGAGATTACCGAGCCCGGGACACCATATATTTT | CASRDYRARDTIYF
TRBJ2-6 | . | . | TRBV4-1 | TGCGCCAGCAGCCCTAATTCGGGTATAACTGGCCACGTCCTGACTTTC | CASSPNSGITGHVLTF
TRBJ1-2 | TRBD1 | . | TRBV3-1/TRBV3-2 | TGTGCCAGCAGCCACTCTACAGGGGGCGACTATGGCTACACCTTC | CASSHSTGGDYGYTF
TRBJ2-7 | TRBD1 | few | TRBV6-5 | TGTGCCAGCAGTCCGGACAGGGTAGGCGAGCAGTACTTC | CASSPDRVGEQYF
TRBJ1-5 | TRBD1 | . | TRBV30 | TGTGCCTGGAGTGGACAGGGTCTGTCCCCCCAGCATTTT | CAWSGQGLSPQHF
TRBJ2-5 | . | . | TRBV5-4 | TGTGCCAGCAGCTTGGACTTCCAAGAGACCCAGTACTTC | CASSLDFQETQYF